Listed here is a single T cell receptor beta chain. The data were obtained in a study of blood T cell repertoires in COVID-19. CDR1 is SGHTA, CDR2 FQGTGA, per germline. The CDR3 runs 15 residues. V lost 5 bases to trimming and J lost 6 bases; unmatched junction nucleotides: 6. Clones were read by immunoSEQ multiplex PCR, and TCRdb kept only the in-frame ones, dropping some. This table has about 27,000 clones, around two thirds appearing once. This receptor was taken from a man between 60 and 75 years old with active or convalescent COVID-19. The genes are TRBV7-3 and TRBJ2-1; 11 bases are a match to TRBD2. Sequencing input: peripheral blood. For the CDR3, the DNA is TGTGCCAGCAGCCTACTAGCGGGAGCGGGCAATGAGCAGTTCTTC. It translates to CASSLLAGAGNEQFF.